A selection of T cell receptor beta chains follows, all from one sample in a study of blood T cell repertoires in COVID-19. Clones were read by immunoSEQ multiplex PCR, and TCRdb kept only the in-frame ones, dropping some. The sample records 110,000 to 150,000 clones, 81% being singletons. Source material: peripheral blood. The origin of the receptors is a human donor in a cohort sampled during active COVID-19. Both conserved end residues are part of each CDR3. A D gene is named only where the DNA matches it firmly. Size values are once, few and many counts, or a class for expanded clones, and some rows have none.

V	size	J	D	CDR3	DNA
TRBV5-1	.	TRBJ2-2	.	CASSPRVDGELFF	TGCGCCAGCAGCCCCAGGGTGGACGGGGAGCTGTTTTTT
TRBV5-3	.	TRBJ1-1	.	CAHCKRAREPRNTEAFF	TGTGCCCACTGTAAGAGGGCCCGAGAACCGCGGAACACTGAAGCTTTCTTT
TRBV12-3/TRBV12-4	.	TRBJ2-7	.	CASEKLSGVQYF	TGTGCCAGCGAAAAGCTCTCTGGAGTGCAGTACTTC
TRBV3-1/TRBV3-2	many	TRBJ2-5	.	CASSFRGWDQETQYF	TGTGCCAGCAGCTTTCGAGGGTGGGACCAAGAGACCCAGTACTTC
TRBV28	few	TRBJ1-6	.	CAGADRNYNSPLHF	TGTGCCGGGGCAGACCGAAATTATAATTCACCCCTCCACTTT
TRBV2	once	TRBJ2-7	.	CASRFGYEQYF	TGTGCCAGCAGGTTCGGTTACGAGCAGTACTTC
TRBV28	.	TRBJ2-7	.	CASSREWEQYF	TGTGCCAGCAGCCGAGAGTGGGAGCAGTACTTC
TRBV27	.	TRBJ2-7	.	CASSLKRRGSYEQYF	TGTGCCAGCAGTTTAAAACGTAGGGGCTCCTACGAGCAGTACTTC
TRBV7-2	.	TRBJ2-7	TRBD2	CASSLGVAREFDEQYF	TGTGCCAGCAGCTTGGGGGTAGCGCGGGAGTTCGACGAGCAGTACTTC
TRBV15	once	TRBJ2-2	.	CATSSHPVDGRVGYTGELFF	TGTGCCACCAGCAGTCACCCCGTCGACGGGCGGGTAGGCTACACCGGGGAGCTGTTTTTT
TRBV28	.	TRBJ2-3	.	CASSFPEGPTDTQYF	TGTGCCAGCAGTTTTCCGGAGGGCCCCACAGATACGCAGTATTTT
TRBV29-1	few	TRBJ1-2	.	CSVEQGRAYGYTF	TGCAGCGTTGAACAGGGGCGCGCCTATGGCTACACCTTC